Each of the 14 T cell receptor beta chains below was sequenced from the same sample in a study of cytomegalovirus exposure and HLA in healthy donors. The PCR employed 60 Vbeta primers together with 13 Jbeta primers. The protocol was immunoSEQ multiplex PCR, while the TCRdb copy is restricted to in-frame clones and leaves out a portion. The sample shows 100,000 or so clones, more than 65% of them seen only once. Sequencing was carried out using PBMCs. Receptors were obtained from a woman between 18 and 30 years old in good health and CMV-seronegative.

The rearrangement joins TRBV4-3 to TRBJ2-1; 8 bases match TRBD2. The CDR3 sequence is 16 residues long. Losses at the gene ends were 0 bases for V and 8 bases for J; bases not matched to a gene: 9. CDR1 and CDR2 from the germline V gene are LGHNA and YSLEER. As DNA, the CDR3 is TGCGCCAGCAGCCAAGATTGGAGCGGGGGTCGGGATGAGCAGTTCTTC. This gives the protein CASSQDWSGGRDEQFF.

This clone was seen a handful of times. This chain links TRBV4-3 with TRBJ1-1, with a tentative D call TRBD1 (5 bases). CDR1 LGHNA and CDR2 YSLEER come from the germline V gene. This CDR3 contains 13 residues. The V end lost 4 bases, the J end lost 5 bases, and 11 bases lay between the germline ends. This CDR3 reads CASSRTYKTEAFF. CDR3 nucleotides: TGCGCCAGCAGCCGGACATACAAGACTGAAGCTTTCTTT.

The CDR3 spells CASSLSPTEDRYTF. CDR3 nucleotides: TGCGCCAGCAGCTTGAGCCCGACAGAAGATAGGTACACCTTC. V is TRBV5-1 and J is TRBJ1-2, with D possibly being TRBD1 (5 bases). V gave up 1 base and J gave up 11 bases, with 18 bases separating them. The CDR3 is made up of 14 amino acids. CDR1 is SGHRS, CDR2 YFSETQ, per germline.

The chain employs TRBV19 and TRBJ2-5, with 11 nucleotides matching TRBD1. The J call may be in error: the DNA end matches TRBJ2-7 better. CDR1 and CDR2 from the germline V gene are LNHDA and SQIVND (reference sequence). The CDR3 loop spans 16 amino acids. The CDR3 bases are TGTGCCAGTAGTCCTAGGGGACAGGGGGGTCCCTACGAGCAGTACTTC. Translation: CASSPRGQGGPYEQYF.

The chain has TRBV6-6 and TRBJ2-1, with D perhaps matching TRBD2 (6 bases). Trimming pared 10 bases from V and 7 bases from J, leaving 23 bases between. The CDR3 covers 15 residues. Germline V gene lookup returns CDR1 MNHNY and CDR2 SVGAGI (reference sequence). The CDR3 DNA reads TGTGCCACCACAATAACCCCCACGGGAGTAAATGAGCAGTTCTTC. Its protein product is CATTITPTGVNEQFF.

This chain links TRBV19 with TRBJ2-3; D possibly corresponds to TRBD2 (5 bases). The V end was cut by 3 bases, the J end by 6 bases, with 10 bases between. The CDR3 covers 13 residues. Germline V gene lookup returns CDR1 LNHDA and CDR2 SQIVND (reference sequence). CDR3 in amino acids: CASSIYPGDTQYF. As DNA, the CDR3 is TGTGCCAGTAGTATCTACCCGGGGGATACGCAGTATTTT. Supplemented by reference TRBV19 and TRBJ2-3, the full variable domain reads DGGITQSPKYLFRKEGQNVTLSCEQNLNHDAMYWYRQDPGQGLRLIYYSQIVNDFQKGDIAEGYSVSREKKESFPLTVTSAQKNPTAFYLCASSIYPGDTQYFGPGTRLTVL.

This clone was picked up a small number of times. The CDR3 bases are TGCGCCAGCAGCTTGGTCGAGGGCGAGCAGTACTTC. It is translated as CASSLVEGEQYF. The rearrangement links TRBV5-1 to TRBJ2-7, with D tentatively TRBD2 (5 bases). V was trimmed by 0 bases and J by 6 bases, leaving 7 bases between them. Germline V gives CDR1 SGHRS, CDR2 YFSETQ. CDR3 length: 12 amino acids.

The chain combines TRBV5-6 with TRBJ2-2; a possible D gene is TRBD1 (5 bases). Germline CDR1 reads SGHDT; CDR2 reads YYEEEE. Trimming left V 7 bases short and J 7 bases short, with 20 bases between. The CDR3 extends over 15 amino acids. CDR3 nucleotides: TGTGCCAGCGGAATCTGGGGCGGTGTGGGCGGGGAGCTGTTTTTT. It is translated as CASGIWGGVGGELFF. The full variable domain, with the rest looked up from reference TRBV5-6 and TRBJ2-2, is DAGVTQSPTHLIKTRGQQVTLRCSPKSGHDTVSWYQQALGQGPQFIFQYYEEEERQRGNFPDRFSGHQFPNYSSELNVNALLLGDSALYLCASGIWGGVGGELFFGEGSRLTVL.

This clone was counted once. The chain uses TRBV19 and TRBJ1-4; possible D gene TRBD1, 6 bases. The germline CDR1 and CDR2 sequences are LNHDA and SQIVND (reference sequence). The CDR3 has 15 amino acids. V dropped 4 bases and J dropped 5 bases, with 14 bases sitting between them. In DNA form, the CDR3 reads TGTGCCAGTAGTAGAGGGGCAGGGGCGAATGAAAAACTGTTTTTT. Translated: CASSRGAGANEKLFF.

The J gene is TRBJ2-3, the V gene TRBV9; 8 nucleotides match TRBD2. The ends lost 4 bases at V and 2 bases at J; junction bases unmatched: 9. This CDR3 spans 16 amino acids. Germline V gene data show CDR1 as SGDLS and CDR2 as YYNGEE. This CDR3 is CASSWEAGGYTDTQYF. For the CDR3, the DNA is TGTGCCAGCAGCTGGGAGGCGGGGGGATACACAGATACGCAGTATTTT.

The rearrangement links TRBV6-4 to TRBJ2-2; D is possibly TRBD1 (6 bases). The V end lost 6 bases, the J end lost 5 bases, and 10 bases lay between the germline ends. The CDR3 covers 13 residues. Germline V CDR1 and CDR2: MRHNA, SNTAGT. The CDR3 region has the DNA TGTGCCAGCAGACAGGGACGGACCGGGGAGCTGTTTTTT. This gives the protein CASRQGRTGELFF.

Remarks on this clone: An end of the junction differs from the germline gene, which may be a read error. The V and J genes are TRBV7-9 and TRBJ2-1; TRBD1 or TRBD2 may be the D gene (7 bases each). The germline CDR1 and CDR2 sequences are SEHNR and FQNEAQ (reference sequence). The CDR3 consists of 16 residues. Here the CDR3 reads CSSSLGGGSYNGEQFF. CDR3 sequence (DNA): TGTTCCAGCAGCTTAGGGGGCGGGAGTTATAATGGTGAGCAGTTCTTC.

The rearrangement joins TRBV9 to TRBJ2-1, with TRBD2 matching 7 bases. The germline V gene encodes CDR1 SGDLS and CDR2 YYNGEE. This CDR3 is built from 15 residues. V was clipped by 0 bases and J by 4 bases; unmatched bases: 4. CDR3 residues: CASSVAGLGYNEQFF. In DNA, the CDR3 is TGTGCCAGCAGCGTAGCAGGACTAGGGTACAATGAGCAGTTCTTC.

The chain uses TRBV6-1 and TRBJ2-7; weak D call: TRBD2 (6 bases). Trimming pared 2 bases from V and 7 bases from J, leaving 9 bases between. In germline, CDR1 is MNHNS, CDR2 SASEGT. This CDR3 is 12 amino acids long. DNA of the CDR3: TGTGCCAGCAGTGAAAGGCGGGGAGAGCAGTACTTC. Its translation: CASSERRGEQYF.